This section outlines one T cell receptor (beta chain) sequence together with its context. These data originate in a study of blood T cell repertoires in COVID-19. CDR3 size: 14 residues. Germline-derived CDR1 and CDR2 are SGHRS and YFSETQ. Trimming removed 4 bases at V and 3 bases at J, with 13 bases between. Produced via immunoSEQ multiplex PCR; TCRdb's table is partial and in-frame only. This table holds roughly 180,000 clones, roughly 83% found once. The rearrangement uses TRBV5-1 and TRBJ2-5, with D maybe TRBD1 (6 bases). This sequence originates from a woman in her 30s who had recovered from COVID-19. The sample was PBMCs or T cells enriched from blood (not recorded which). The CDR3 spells CASSPGQYKETQYF. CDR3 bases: TGCGCCAGCAGCCCCGGACAGTATAAAGAGACCCAGTACTTC.